Below, one T cell receptor beta chain is given with its context. The antigen is not known. This cohort consisted of healthy bone marrow donors. This entry is derived from a study of cytomegalovirus exposure and HLA in healthy donors. The wider study: Early release data held 85 million or so unique TCRs from HLA-typed donors.

Use of 60 Vbeta and 13 Jbeta primers characterized the PCR. Repertoires were generated with immunoSEQ multiplex PCR, while TCRdb's copy carries only in-frame clones and drops some. The table has some 150,000 clones, 75% to 90% seen once. Study-wide results and limits: Most TCR beta V segments were productive about 90% or about 30% of the time in an earlier analysis.

This CDR3 comprises 15 residues. The V end lost 1 base, the J end lost 1 base, and 10 bases lay between the germline ends. CDR1 is SGHAT, CDR2 FQNNGV, per germline. This TCR was recovered from a man aged 25-40 years in good health and CMV-seronegative. The sequenced sample was PBMCs. The chain links TRBV11-2 to TRBJ1-1; D not certain. CDR3 region: CASSLVAGKNTEAFF. CDR3 nucleotide sequence: TGTGCCAGCAGCTTAGTAGCGGGGAAGAACACTGAAGCTTTCTTT.